This T cell receptor (beta chain) was found in a study of OX40 agonist ivuxolimab in advanced cancers. The wider study: Ivuxolimab, which is an agonistic anti-OX40 (CD134) antibody, was administered to the patients. Overall study results and limits: It was not determined which antigens were specifically recognized by the peripheral T cells that had undergone clonal expansion. Among the lowest peripheral clonal expansion occurred in 0.1-3.0 mg/kg partial responders.

This CDR3 is 13 amino acids long. Germline V CDR1 and CDR2: GTSNPN, SVGIG (reference sequence). Trimming pared 2 bases from V and 10 bases from J, leaving 12 bases between. A remark on this clone: Its antigen is unknown.

Repertoires were generated with immunoSEQ multiplex PCR, while TCRdb's copy carries only in-frame clones and drops some. Found here are tens of thousands of clones, roughly 93% of them singletons; the top ten hold roughly 19%. This rearrangement joins TRBV30 to TRBJ1-6, with D possibly being TRBD1 (5 bases). Specimen: CD4+ or CD8+ T cells sorted from blood, collected in a trial of the OX40 agonist ivuxolimab. The sequence was collected from an adult with an advanced solid tumor such as melanoma, head and neck, liver or kidney cancer. CDR3 bases: TGTGCCTGGAGTTCGGCAGGGATCTCACCCCTCCACTTT. Amino acid sequence: CAWSSAGISPLHF. Full variable domain (rest looked up from reference TRBV30 and TRBJ1-6): SQTIHQWPATLVQPVGSPLSLECTVEGTSNPNLYWYRQAAGRGLQLLFYSVGIGQISSEVPQNLSASRPQDRQFILSSKKLLLSDSGFYLCAWSSAGISPLHFGNGTRLTVT.